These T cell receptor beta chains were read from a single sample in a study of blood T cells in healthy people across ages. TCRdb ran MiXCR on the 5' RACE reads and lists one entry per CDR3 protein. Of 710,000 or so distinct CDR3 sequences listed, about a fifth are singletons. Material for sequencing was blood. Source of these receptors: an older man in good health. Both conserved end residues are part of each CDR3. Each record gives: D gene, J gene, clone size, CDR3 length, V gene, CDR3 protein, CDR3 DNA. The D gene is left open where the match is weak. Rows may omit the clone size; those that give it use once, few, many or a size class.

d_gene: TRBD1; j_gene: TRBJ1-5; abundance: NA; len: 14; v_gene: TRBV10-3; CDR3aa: CAIRDREDGQPQHF; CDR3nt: TGTGCCATAAGAGACAGGGAAGATGGTCAGCCCCAGCATTTT
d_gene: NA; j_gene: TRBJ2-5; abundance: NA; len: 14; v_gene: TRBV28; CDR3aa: CATHEQGGWETQYF; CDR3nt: TGTGCCACCCACGAACAGGGAGGTTGGGAGACCCAGTACTTC
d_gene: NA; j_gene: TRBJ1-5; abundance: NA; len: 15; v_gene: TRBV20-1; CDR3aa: CSARAGNSGNQPQHF; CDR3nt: TGCAGTGCTAGGGCCGGAAACTCAGGCAATCAGCCCCAGCATTTT
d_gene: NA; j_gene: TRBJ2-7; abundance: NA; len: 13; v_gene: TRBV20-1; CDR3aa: CSASRAPITEQYF; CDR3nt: TGCAGTGCTAGCAGAGCGCCGATTACGGAGCAGTACTTC
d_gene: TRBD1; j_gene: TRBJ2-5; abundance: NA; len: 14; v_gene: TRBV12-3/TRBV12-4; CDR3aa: CASSVTRDSETQYF; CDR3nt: TGTGCCAGCAGCGTTACCCGGGACAGCGAGACCCAGTACTTC
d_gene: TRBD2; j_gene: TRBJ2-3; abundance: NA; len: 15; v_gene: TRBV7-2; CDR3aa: CASSLTGTITDTQYF; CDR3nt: TGTGCCAGCAGCTTGACGGGGACTATCACAGATACGCAGTATTTT
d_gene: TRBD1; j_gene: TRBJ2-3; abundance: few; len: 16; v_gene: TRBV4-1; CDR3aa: CASSQEVVTGADTQYF; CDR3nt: TGCGCCAGCAGCCAAGAGGTAGTGACAGGGGCAGATACGCAGTATTTT
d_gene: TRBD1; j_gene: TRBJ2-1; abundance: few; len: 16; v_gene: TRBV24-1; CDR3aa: CATSDGGTGRDNEQFF; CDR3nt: TGTGCCACCAGTGATGGAGGGACAGGGAGGGACAATGAGCAGTTCTTC
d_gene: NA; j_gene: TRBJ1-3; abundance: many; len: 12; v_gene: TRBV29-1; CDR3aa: CSVGSSGNTIYF; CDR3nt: TGCAGCGTTGGGTCCTCTGGAAACACCATATATTTT
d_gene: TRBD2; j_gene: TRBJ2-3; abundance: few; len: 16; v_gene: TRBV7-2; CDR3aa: CASRRGLALSTDTQYF; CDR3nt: TGTGCCAGCAGGCGAGGACTAGCCTTATCCACAGATACGCAGTATTTT
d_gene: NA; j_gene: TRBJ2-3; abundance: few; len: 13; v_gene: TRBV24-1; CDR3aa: CATSDPGIDTQYF; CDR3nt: TGTGCCACCAGTGACCCCGGAATAGATACGCAGTATTTT
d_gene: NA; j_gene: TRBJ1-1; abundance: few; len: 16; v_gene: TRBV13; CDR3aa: CASSLGTTLFPTEAFF; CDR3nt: TGTGCCAGCAGCTTAGGCACCACCCTCTTCCCCACTGAAGCTTTCTTT
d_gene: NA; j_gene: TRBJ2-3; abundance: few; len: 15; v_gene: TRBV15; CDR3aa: CATSRVGGAADTQYF; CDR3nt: TGTGCCACCAGCAGAGTGGGTGGGGCGGCAGATACGCAGTATTTT
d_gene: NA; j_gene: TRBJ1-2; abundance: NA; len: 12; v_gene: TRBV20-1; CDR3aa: CSAADRNYGYTF; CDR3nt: TGCAGTGCTGCCGACAGGAACTATGGCTACACCTTC
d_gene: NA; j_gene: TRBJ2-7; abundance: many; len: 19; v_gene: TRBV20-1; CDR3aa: CSARDSEGDSSPRWYEQYF; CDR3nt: TGCAGTGCTAGAGACTCGGAGGGGGACTCTTCCCCCCGATGGTACGAGCAGTACTTC
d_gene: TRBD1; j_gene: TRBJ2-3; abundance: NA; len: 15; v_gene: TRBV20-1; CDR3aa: CSASRGQGSTDTQYF; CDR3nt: TGCAGTGCTAGTCGGGGACAGGGTAGCACAGATACGCAGTATTTT
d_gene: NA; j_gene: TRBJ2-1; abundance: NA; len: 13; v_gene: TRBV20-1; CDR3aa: CSPTTNSYNEQFF; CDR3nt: TGCAGTCCCACGACTAACTCCTACAATGAGCAGTTCTTC
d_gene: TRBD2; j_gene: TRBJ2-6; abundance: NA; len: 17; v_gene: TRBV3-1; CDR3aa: CASSPIAGISGANVLTF; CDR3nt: TGTGCCAGCAGCCCTATAGCGGGGATCTCTGGGGCCAACGTCCTGACTTTC
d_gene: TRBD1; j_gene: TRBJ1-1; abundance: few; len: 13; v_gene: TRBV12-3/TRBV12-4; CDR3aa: CASTATGYTEAFF; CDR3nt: TGTGCCAGCACCGCGACAGGGTACACTGAAGCTTTCTTT
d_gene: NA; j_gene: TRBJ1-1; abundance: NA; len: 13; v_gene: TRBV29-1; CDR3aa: CSVESQGNTEAFF; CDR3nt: TGCAGCGTTGAAAGTCAGGGTAATACTGAAGCTTTCTTT
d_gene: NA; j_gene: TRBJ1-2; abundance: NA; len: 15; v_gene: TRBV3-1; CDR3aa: CASSQESCPVGGYTF; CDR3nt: TGTGCCAGCAGCCAAGAGTCCTGTCCCGTGGGTGGCTACACCTTC
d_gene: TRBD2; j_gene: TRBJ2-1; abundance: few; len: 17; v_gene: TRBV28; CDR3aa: CASSPHLAGGYNNEQFF; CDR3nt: TGTGCCAGCAGTCCCCATCTAGCGGGGGGCTACAACAATGAGCAGTTCTTC
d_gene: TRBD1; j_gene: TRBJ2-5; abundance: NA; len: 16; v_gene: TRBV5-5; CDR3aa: CASSLSGQGGLETQYF; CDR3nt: TGTGCCAGCAGCTTGTCGGGACAGGGGGGATTAGAGACCCAGTACTTC
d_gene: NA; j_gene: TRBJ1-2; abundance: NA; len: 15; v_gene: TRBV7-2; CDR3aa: CASSLALQGGGGYTF; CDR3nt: TGTGCCAGCAGCTTAGCGCTACAGGGAGGAGGTGGCTACACCTTC
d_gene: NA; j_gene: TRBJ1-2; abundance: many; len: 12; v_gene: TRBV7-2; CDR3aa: CASSLDRGGYTF; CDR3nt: TGTGCCAGCAGCTTAGATCGGGGGGGCTACACCTTC
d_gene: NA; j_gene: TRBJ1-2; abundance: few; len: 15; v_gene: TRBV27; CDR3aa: CASSLSVGGIYGYTF; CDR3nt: TGTGCCAGCAGTTTATCAGTCGGAGGGATCTATGGCTACACCTTC
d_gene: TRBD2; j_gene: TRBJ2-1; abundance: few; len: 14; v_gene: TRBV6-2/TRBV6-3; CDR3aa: CASSPSGRGHEQFF; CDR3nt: TGTGCCAGCAGTCCTAGCGGGAGGGGACATGAGCAGTTCTTC
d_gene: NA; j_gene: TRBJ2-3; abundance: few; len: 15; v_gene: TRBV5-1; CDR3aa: CASSLVRPIMDTQYF; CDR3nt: TGCGCCAGCAGCTTGGTGCGACCTATCATGGATACGCAGTATTTT
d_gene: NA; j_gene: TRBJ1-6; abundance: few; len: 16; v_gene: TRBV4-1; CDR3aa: CASSQEGPLGNSPLHF; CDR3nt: TGCGCCAGCAGCCAAGAGGGACCCCTTGGAAATTCACCCCTCCACTTT
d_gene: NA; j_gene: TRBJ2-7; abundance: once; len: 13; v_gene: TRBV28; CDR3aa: CASSQSVAYEQYF; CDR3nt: TGTGCCAGCAGCCAAAGTGTGGCCTACGAGCAGTACTTC
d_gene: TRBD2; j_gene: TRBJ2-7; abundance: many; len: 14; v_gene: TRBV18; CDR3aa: CASSPGTSNYEQYF; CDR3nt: TGTGCCAGCTCACCAGGGACTAGCAATTACGAGCAGTACTTC
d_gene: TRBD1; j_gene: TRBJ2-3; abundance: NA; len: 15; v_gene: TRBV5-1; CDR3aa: CASTTQGAKTDTQCF; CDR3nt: TGCGCCAGCACCACACAGGGGGCTAAGACAGATACGCAGTGTTTT
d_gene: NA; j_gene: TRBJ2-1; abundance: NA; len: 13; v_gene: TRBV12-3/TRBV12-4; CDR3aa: CASTQQVYNEQFF; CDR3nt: TGTGCCAGCACTCAACAGGTTTACAATGAGCAGTTCTTC
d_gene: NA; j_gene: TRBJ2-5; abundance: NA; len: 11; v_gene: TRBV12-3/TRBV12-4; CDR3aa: CASKVGETQYF; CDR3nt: TGTGCCAGCAAGGTCGGGGAGACCCAGTACTTC
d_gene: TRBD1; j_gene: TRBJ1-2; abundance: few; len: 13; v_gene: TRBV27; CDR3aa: CASSLQQGYGYTF; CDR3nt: TGTGCCAGCAGTTTACAACAGGGGTATGGCTACACCTTC
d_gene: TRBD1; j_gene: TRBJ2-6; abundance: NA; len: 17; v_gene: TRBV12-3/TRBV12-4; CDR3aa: CASSPGQGWVGANVLTF; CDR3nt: TGTGCCAGCAGTCCGGGACAGGGATGGGTTGGCGCCAACGTCCTGACTTTC
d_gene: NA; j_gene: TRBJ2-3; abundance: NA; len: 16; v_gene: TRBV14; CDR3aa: CASSQEAGKVPDTQYF; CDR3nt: TGTGCCAGCAGCCAAGAAGCGGGCAAAGTCCCAGATACGCAGTATTTT
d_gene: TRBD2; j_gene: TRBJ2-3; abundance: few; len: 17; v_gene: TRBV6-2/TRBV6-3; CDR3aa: CASSYRESGAFTDTQYF; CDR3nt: TGTGCCAGCAGTTACAGGGAGAGCGGGGCGTTTACAGATACGCAGTATTTT
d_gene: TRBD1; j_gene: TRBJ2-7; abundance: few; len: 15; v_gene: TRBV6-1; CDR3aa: CASSSSGTGSNEQYF; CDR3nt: TGTGCCAGCAGTTCCTCCGGGACAGGTAGCAACGAGCAGTACTTC
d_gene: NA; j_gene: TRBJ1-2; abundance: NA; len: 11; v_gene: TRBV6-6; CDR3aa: CASSFLGGYTF; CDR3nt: TGTGCCAGCAGTTTTTTGGGGGGCTACACCTTC
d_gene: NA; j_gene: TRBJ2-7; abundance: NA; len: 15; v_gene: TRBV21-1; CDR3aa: CASSKVGLADYEQYF; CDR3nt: TGTGCCAGCAGCAAAGTCGGACTAGCGGACTACGAGCAGTACTTC
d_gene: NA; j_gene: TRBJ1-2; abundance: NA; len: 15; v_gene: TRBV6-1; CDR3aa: CASSEARLPNYGYTF; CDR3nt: TGTGCCAGCAGTGAAGCACGTCTTCCCAACTATGGCTACACCTTC
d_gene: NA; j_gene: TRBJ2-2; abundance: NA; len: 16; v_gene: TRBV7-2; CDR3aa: CASSLVVSENTGELFF; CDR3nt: TGTGCCAGCAGCTTAGTTGTTAGCGAGAACACCGGGGAGCTGTTTTTT
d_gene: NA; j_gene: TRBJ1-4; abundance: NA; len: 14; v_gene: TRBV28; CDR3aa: CASSPQGVGEKLFF; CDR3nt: TGTGCCAGCAGTCCGCAGGGAGTCGGTGAAAAACTGTTTTTT
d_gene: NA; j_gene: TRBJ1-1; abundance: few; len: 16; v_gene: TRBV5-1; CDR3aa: CASSQNPDRPNTEAFF; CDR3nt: TGCGCCAGCAGTCAAAATCCTGACCGACCGAACACTGAAGCTTTCTTT
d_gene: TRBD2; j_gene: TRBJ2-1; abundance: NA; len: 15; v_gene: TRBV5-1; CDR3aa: CASGLLAGGSVEQLF; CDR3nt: TGCGCCAGCGGCTTGTTAGCGGGAGGCTCTGTTGAGCAGCTCTTC
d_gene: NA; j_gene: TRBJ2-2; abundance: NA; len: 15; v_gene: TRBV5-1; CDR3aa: CASSFFLASTGELFF; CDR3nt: TGCGCCAGCAGCTTTTTCTTAGCGTCCACCGGGGAGCTGTTTTTT
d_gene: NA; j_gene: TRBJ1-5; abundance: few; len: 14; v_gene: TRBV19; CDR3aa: CASSKGRANQPQHF; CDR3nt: TGTGCCAGTAGTAAGGGCAGGGCCAATCAGCCCCAGCATTTT
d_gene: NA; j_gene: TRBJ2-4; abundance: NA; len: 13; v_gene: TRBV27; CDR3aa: CASSRTVQNIQYF; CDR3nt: TGTGCCAGCTCCAGGACAGTCCAAAACATTCAGTACTTC
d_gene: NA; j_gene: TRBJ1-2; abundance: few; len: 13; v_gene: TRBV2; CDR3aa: CASSVSGGVGYTF; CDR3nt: TGTGCCAGCAGTGTATCCGGTGGGGTAGGCTACACCTTC
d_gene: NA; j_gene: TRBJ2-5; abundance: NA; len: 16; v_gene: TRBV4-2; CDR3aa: CASSQDPAVSLETQYF; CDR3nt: TGTGCCAGCAGCCAAGATCCGGCAGTTAGCTTAGAGACCCAGTACTTC
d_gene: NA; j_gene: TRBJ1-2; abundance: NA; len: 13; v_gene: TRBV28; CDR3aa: CASSRGDSYGYTF; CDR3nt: TGTGCCAGCAGTCGGGGAGATTCCTATGGCTACACCTTC
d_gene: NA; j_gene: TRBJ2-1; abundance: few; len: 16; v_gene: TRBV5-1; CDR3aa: CASSLVGQASYNEQFF; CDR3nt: TGCGCCAGCAGCTTGGTGGGACAAGCCTCCTACAATGAGCAGTTCTTC
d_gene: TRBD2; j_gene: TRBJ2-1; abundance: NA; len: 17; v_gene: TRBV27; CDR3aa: CASSFNRGGDSYNEQFF; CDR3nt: TGTGCCAGCAGTTTCAACCGGGGGGGGGACTCCTACAATGAGCAGTTCTTC
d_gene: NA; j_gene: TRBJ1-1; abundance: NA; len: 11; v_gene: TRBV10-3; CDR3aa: CAIRDQNGAFF; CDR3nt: TGTGCCATCAGAGATCAAAACGGGGCTTTCTTT